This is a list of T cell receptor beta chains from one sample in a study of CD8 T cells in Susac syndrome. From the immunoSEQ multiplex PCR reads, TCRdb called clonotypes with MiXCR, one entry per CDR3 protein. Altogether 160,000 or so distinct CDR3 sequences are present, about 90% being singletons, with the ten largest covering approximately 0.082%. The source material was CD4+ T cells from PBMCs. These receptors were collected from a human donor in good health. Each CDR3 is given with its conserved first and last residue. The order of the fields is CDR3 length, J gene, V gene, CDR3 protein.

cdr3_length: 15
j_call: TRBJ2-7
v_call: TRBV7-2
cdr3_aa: CASSDTGVLGYEQYF

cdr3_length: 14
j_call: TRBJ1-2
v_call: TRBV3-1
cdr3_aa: CASSQDYQGRGYTF

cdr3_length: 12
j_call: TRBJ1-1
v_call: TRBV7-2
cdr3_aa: CASSVTGGQAFF

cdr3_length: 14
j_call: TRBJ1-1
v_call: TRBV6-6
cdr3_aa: CASIYSGGNTEAFF

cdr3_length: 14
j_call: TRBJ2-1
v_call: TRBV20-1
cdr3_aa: CSARTGLSYNEQFF

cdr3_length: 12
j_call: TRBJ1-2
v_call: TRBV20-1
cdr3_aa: CSATDGVGGYTF

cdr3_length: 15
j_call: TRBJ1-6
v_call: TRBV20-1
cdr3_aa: CSATDRGSYNSPLHF

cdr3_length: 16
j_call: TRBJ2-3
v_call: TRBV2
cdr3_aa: CASRQTSGGRTDTQYF

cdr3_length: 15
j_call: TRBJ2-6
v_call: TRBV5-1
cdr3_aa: CASSLSDSGANVLTF

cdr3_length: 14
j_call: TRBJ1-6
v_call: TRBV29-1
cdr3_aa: CSPGTGGSNSPLHF

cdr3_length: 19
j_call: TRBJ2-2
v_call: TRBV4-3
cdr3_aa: CASSQEFGLPKGPTGELFF

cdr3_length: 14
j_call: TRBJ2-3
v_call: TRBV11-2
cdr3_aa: CASSLGTPRDTQYF

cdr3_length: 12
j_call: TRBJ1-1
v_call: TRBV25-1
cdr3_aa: CASSEIGAEAFF

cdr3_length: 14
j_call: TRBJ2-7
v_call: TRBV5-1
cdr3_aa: CASSLDGSSYEQYF

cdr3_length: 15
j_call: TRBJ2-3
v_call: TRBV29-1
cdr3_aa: CSAKGVTTSTDTQYF

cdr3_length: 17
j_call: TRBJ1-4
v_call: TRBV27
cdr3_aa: CASKIFVGDRVNEKLFF

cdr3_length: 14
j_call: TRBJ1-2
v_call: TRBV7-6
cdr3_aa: CASSPLTGNYGYTF

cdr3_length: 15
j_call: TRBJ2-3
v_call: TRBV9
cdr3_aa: CASSVLIDRTDTQYF

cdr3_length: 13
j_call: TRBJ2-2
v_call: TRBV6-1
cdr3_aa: CASVGLNTGELFF

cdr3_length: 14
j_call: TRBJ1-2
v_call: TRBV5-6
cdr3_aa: CASSLGDRNYGYTF

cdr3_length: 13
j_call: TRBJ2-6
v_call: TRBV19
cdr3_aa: CASDRAGANVLTF

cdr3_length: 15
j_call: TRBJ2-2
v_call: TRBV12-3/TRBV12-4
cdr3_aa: CASTPSQGDTGELFF

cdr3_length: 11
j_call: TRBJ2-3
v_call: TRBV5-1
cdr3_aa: CASSDTDTQYF

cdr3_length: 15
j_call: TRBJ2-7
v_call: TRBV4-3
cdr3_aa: CASSQLRTGFYEQYF